This T cell receptor (beta chain) was identified in a study of blood T cell repertoires in COVID-19. This clone was counted only a few times. This CDR3 is 16 amino acids long. Germline CDR1 MGHDK, CDR2 SYGVNS. Between the trimmed V and J ends, which lost 0 bases and 1 base, there was a span of 9 bases. Generated by immunoSEQ multiplex PCR, the TCRdb table keeps only in-frame clones and is missing some. Here the sample spans 110,000 to 150,000 clones, around 85% being singletons. The rearrangement links TRBV25-1 to TRBJ2-2, with TRBD1 as a possible D gene (5 bases). Sequencing was performed on PBMCs or T cells enriched from blood (not recorded which). This TCR was sampled from a woman aged 35 to 49 who had recovered from COVID-19. The CDR3 DNA reads as TGTGCCAGCAGTGAATATAGGGGCCTGAACACCGGGGAGCTGTTTTTT. Residues: CASSEYRGLNTGELFF.